The present T cell receptor beta chain was sequenced within a study of blood T cell repertoires in COVID-19. Germline-derived CDR1 and CDR2 are SGHRS and YFSETQ. Trimming took off 0 bases at V and 1 base at J, with 13 bases between the two ends. CDR3 length equals 16 residues. Under the authors' procedure: Amplification of reference gene primers was used by the study to estimate nucleated cell counts. The assay was immunoSEQ multiplex PCR, and TCRdb's table has in-frame clones only and misses some. V and J calls plus clone size are reproduced from that table; the DNA served to infer D and trimming. The data contain a few hundred thousand clones, 90% of them singletons.

The sequence came from a young woman with COVID-19, enrolled during active disease. Input material: peripheral blood. The V and J genes are TRBV5-1 and TRBJ1-1, with D maybe TRBD1 (6 bases). The CDR3 nucleotides read TGCGCCAGCAGCTTGGCCAGGGGTCAGGGGAACACTGAAGCTTTCTTT. Translated: CASSLARGQGNTEAFF.